This TCR beta chain was identified in a study of CD8 T cells in Susac syndrome. The RNA, 0.5 to 1 ug, was put through reverse transcription using random hexamers. TCRdb re-called the immunoSEQ multiplex PCR reads through MiXCR, storing one row per CDR3 protein. Found here are over 150,000 distinct CDR3 sequences, about 94% of them singletons; the top ten hold roughly 0.1%. The sample was CD4+ T cells from PBMCs. This clonotype was obtained from a human donor with multiple sclerosis.

Written as DNA, the CDR3 is TGTGCCAGCAGCCCACAGGGTTGGGAGACCCAGTACTTC. Its protein is CASSPQGWETQYF. This sequence joins TRBV7-8 and TRBJ2-5, with a weak D call TRBD1 (6 bases). The germline gives CDR1 SGHVS, CDR2 FQNEAQ. Trimming took off 5 bases at V and 5 bases at J, with 12 bases between the two ends. The CDR3 sequence is 13 residues long. The variable domain in full, with the rest retrieved from reference TRBV7-8 and TRBJ2-5, is GAGVSQSPRYKVAKRGQDVALRCDPISGHVSLFWYQQALGQGPEFLTYFQNEAQLDKSGLPSDRFFAERPEGSVSTLKIQRTQQEDSAVYLCASSPQGWETQYFGPGTRLLVL.